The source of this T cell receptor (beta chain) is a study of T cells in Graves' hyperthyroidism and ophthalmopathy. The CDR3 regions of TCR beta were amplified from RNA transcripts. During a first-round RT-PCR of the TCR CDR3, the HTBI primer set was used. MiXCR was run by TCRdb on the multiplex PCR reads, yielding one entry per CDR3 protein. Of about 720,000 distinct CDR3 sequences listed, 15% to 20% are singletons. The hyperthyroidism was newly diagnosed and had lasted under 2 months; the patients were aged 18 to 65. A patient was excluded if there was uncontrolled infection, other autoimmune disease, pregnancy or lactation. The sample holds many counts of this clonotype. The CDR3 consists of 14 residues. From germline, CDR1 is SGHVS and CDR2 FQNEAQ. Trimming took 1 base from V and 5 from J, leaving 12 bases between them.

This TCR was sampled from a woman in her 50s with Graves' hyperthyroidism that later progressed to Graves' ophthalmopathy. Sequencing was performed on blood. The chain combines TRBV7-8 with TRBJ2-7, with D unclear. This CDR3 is CASSLGSGLNEQYF. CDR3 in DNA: TGTGCCAGCAGCTTAGGTTCCGGGTTGAACGAGCAGTACTTC.